This passage covers 3 T cell receptor beta chains from one sample sequenced in a study of Ad26.COV2.S vaccination and SARS-CoV-2 variants. Assay used: immunoSEQ multiplex PCR; TCRdb lists only in-frame clones, some missing. The sample lists roughly 460,000 clones; roughly nine tenths were seen once. This sample's treatment: around 19 received Ad26.COV2.S at low or high dose, single or two shots; about 5 received placebo; per-sample allocation not given. The investigators took samples on day 63 after the first vaccine or placebo injection. The source was peripheral blood, collected in a trial of Ad26.COV2.S vaccine versus placebo. All receptors come from a person aged 18-60 years who received the Ad26.COV2.S COVID-19 vaccine or a placebo.

V is TRBV2 and J is TRBJ1-4; no firm D call. The CDR3 is 14 amino acids. The germline V gene encodes CDR1 SNHLY and CDR2 FYNNEI. The germline V and J ends were trimmed by 6 bases and 5 bases, with 13 bases remaining between them. The CDR3 coding sequence is TGTGCCAGCAGCTACCCCGAGGGAAATGAAAAACTGTTTTTT. This encodes CASSYPEGNEKLFF.

The chain has TRBV3-1 (or the pseudogene TRBV3-2) and TRBJ2-1; D not resolved. Between the trimmed V and J ends, which lost 4 bases and 3 bases, there was a span of 13 bases. There are 15 residues in the CDR3. From germline, CDR1 is LGHDT and CDR2 YNNKEL (reference sequence). In DNA, the CDR3 is TGTGCCAGCAGCCTCAGCCACTCTTTCTACAATGAGCAGTTCTTC. Translated, it gives CASSLSHSFYNEQFF.

The chain combines TRBV4-2 with TRBJ2-1; 7 bases are shared with TRBD2. Losses at the gene ends were 1 base for V and 6 bases for J; bases not matched to a gene: 9. CDR1 and CDR2 from the germline V gene are LGHNA and YNFKEQ. This CDR3 spans 16 amino acids. The CDR3 region is CASSQASGGSPNEQFF. The CDR3 DNA sequence: TGTGCCAGCAGCCAAGCTTCCGGGGGGTCCCCCAATGAGCAGTTCTTC.